Given below is one TCR beta chain in context. Using immunoSEQ multiplex PCR, the repertoire was profiled, and TCRdb retains in-frame clones only, with some absent. Here the sample spans fewer than 85,000 clones, approximately 92% being singletons. The CDR3 is 10 amino acids. CDR1 DFQATT and CDR2 SNEGSKA come from the germline V gene (reference sequence). V shed 6 bases and J 7 bases; nucleotides not matched to a gene: 2. This entry is derived from a study of T cell changes during pregnancy in multiple sclerosis. The sequencing used peripheral blood, collected in the third trimester of pregnancy. The chain couples TRBV20-1 to TRBJ1-1, with 7 positions matching TRBD1. The receptor comes from a female donor in good health, enrolled as a control in a pregnancy study. The CDR3 spells CSARDSEAFF. The CDR3, as DNA: TGCAGTGCGAGGGACAGTGAAGCTTTCTTT.